This TCR beta chain is from a study of response to subunit inactivated influenza vaccine. Notes on the study in general: Authors suggested each seasonal influenza vaccination recruits few new T cells.

MiXCR was run by TCRdb on the RT-PCR reads, yielding one entry per CDR3 protein. Counted here are hundreds of thousands of distinct CDR3 sequences, less than 20% occurring once; the ten biggest clones make up roughly 11%. This clonotype has only a few counts. What it recognizes is unknown. Germline V lookup: CDR1 LNHNV, CDR2 YYDKDF (reference sequence). The CDR3 contains 19 residues. J lost 4 bases, V lost 3 bases, and 11 bases had no gene match. The V and J genes are TRBV15 and TRBJ2-1; 14 nucleotides match TRBD2. Sequencing was performed on PBMCs from blood, taken around 5 days after vaccination. The clonotype comes from a man aged 45-60 years who received an inactivated influenza vaccine. The CDR3 sequence is CATSRGLAGVYLGYNEQFF. In DNA, the CDR3 is TGTGCCACCAGCAGGGGACTAGCGGGAGTATACTTAGGGTACAATGAGCAGTTCTTC.